This is a list of T cell receptor beta chains from one sample in a study of technical replicates of blood from a few donors. Produced via immunoSEQ multiplex PCR; TCRdb's table is partial and in-frame only. The sample has under 85,000 clones; approximately 84% are singletons. Material for sequencing was PBMCs. These receptors were taken from a human donor in good health. Some clones in this sample may be carry-over from other donors' samples. CDR3s include the opening cysteine and the closing phenylalanine or tryptophan. A D gene is named only where the DNA matches it firmly. Size is stated for part of the rows, as once, few or many counts, or as a class when the clone is expanded.

D | J | V | size | DNA | CDR3
TRBD1 | TRBJ2-4 | TRBV29-1 | - | TGCAGCTACCGGGACAGGAACATTCAGTACTTC | CSYRDRNIQYF
- | TRBJ1-3 | TRBV25-1 | - | TGTGCCAGCCTAGGACAAAACTCTGGAAACACCATATATTTT | CASLGQNSGNTIYF
- | TRBJ1-1 | TRBV4-2 | - | TGTGCCAGCAGTCAACGCCCCTCCCAGGGTAGTCCTGAAGCTTTCTTT | CASSQRPSQGSPEAFF
TRBD1 | TRBJ1-1 | TRBV7-9 | - | TGTGCCAGCAGCTTAGGACAGGGCACTGAAGCTTTCTTT | CASSLGQGTEAFF
- | TRBJ2-7 | TRBV14 | - | TGTGCCAGCAGCCAAGCGTTTGTGCGTTCCGAGCAGTACTTC | CASSQAFVRSEQYF
- | TRBJ1-1 | TRBV27 | few | TGTGCCAGCAGGGGTACAGGGAAAGAAGCTTTCTTT | CASRGTGKEAFF
- | TRBJ2-7 | TRBV2 | - | TGTGCCAGCAGCGATTGGACAGATGACTCTCCCGAGCAGTACTTC | CASSDWTDDSPEQYF
TRBD1 | TRBJ2-2 | TRBV5-1 | - | TGCGCCAGCAGCTTCGGGACAGGGGGCACCGGGGAGCTGTTTTTT | CASSFGTGGTGELFF
- | TRBJ1-4 | TRBV28 | - | TGTGCCAGCAGTTTGGGGGGGGGAAAACTGTTTTTT | CASSLGGGKLFF
TRBD1 | TRBJ2-7 | TRBV27 | - | TGTGCCATCACTGGGACAGGGGTGAGCGAGCAGTACTTC | CAITGTGVSEQYF
TRBD2 | TRBJ2-1 | TRBV6-5 | - | TGTGCCAGCAGGTTAGCGGGAGTGGGCGATGAGCAGTTCTTC | CASRLAGVGDEQFF
- | TRBJ2-2 | TRBV7-2 | - | TGTGCCAGCAGCTTAGTACAGGGAGGGACCGGGGAGCTGTTTTTT | CASSLVQGGTGELFF
TRBD2 | TRBJ2-7 | TRBV9 | - | TGTGCCAGCAGCGTAGGTACGACTAGCGGGGCGATCTCCTACGAGCAGTACTTC | CASSVGTTSGAISYEQYF
- | TRBJ2-3 | TRBV30 | - | TGTGCCTGGACCCCGGGAGGCACAGATACGCAGTATTTT | CAWTPGGTDTQYF
- | TRBJ1-2 | TRBV4-1 | - | TGCGCCAGCAGCCAAGATAGTATACGAGACAGAAGCTATGGCTACACCTTC | CASSQDSIRDRSYGYTF
TRBD1 | TRBJ1-3 | TRBV2 | - | TGTGCCAGCACTGGGACAGGGGTTGGAAACACCATATATTTT | CASTGTGVGNTIYF
TRBD2 | TRBJ2-7 | TRBV7-2 | - | TGTGCCAGCAGCTTACTGGGGGATGGGGAGGGCCTCCACGAGCAGTACTTC | CASSLLGDGEGLHEQYF
TRBD2 | TRBJ2-2 | TRBV7-9 | - | TGTGCCAGCGGTAGCGGGAGTCATGCCGGGGAGCTGTTTTTT | CASGSGSHAGELFF
TRBD1 | TRBJ2-2 | TRBV6-1 | - | TGTGCCGGGACAGACGTAAAATGGACCGGGGAGCTGTTTTTT | CAGTDVKWTGELFF
TRBD1 | TRBJ2-7 | TRBV6-6 | - | TGTGCCAGCAGCCCGGGGACAGGATACGAGCAGTACTTC | CASSPGTGYEQYF
- | TRBJ2-2 | TRBV30 | - | TGTGCCTGGCAACAGGGTAGCGGGGAGCTGTTTTTT | CAWQQGSGELFF
- | TRBJ1-5 | TRBV7-2 | - | TGTGCCAGCAGCTTATCTTGGCTAGGCAATCAGCCCCAGCATTTT | CASSLSWLGNQPQHF
TRBD1 | TRBJ1-2 | TRBV29-1 | - | TGCAGCGTTGGACAGGGGGCCGGAGGCTACACCTTC | CSVGQGAGGYTF
- | TRBJ1-4 | TRBV18 | few | TGTGCCAGCTCACCTCAGGGAGGAATTGAAAAACTGTTTTTT | CASSPQGGIEKLFF
TRBD1 | TRBJ1-5 | TRBV15 | - | TGTGCCACCAGCAGAGGTAGGGGGCGGCAGCCCCAGCATTTT | CATSRGRGRQPQHF
TRBD2 | TRBJ2-7 | TRBV19 | - | TGTGCCAGTAGGCCCTTCGCTAGCGGTCCTACCTACGAGCAGTACTTC | CASRPFASGPTYEQYF
TRBD2 | TRBJ2-7 | TRBV7-9 | - | TGTGCCAGCACCCCCGAGGCGGGAGGCCTAAGGGAGCAGTACTTC | CASTPEAGGLREQYF
TRBD2 | TRBJ2-7 | TRBV2 | - | TGTGCCAGCAGGACTAGCGGCTATATTTACGAGCAGTACTTC | CASRTSGYIYEQYF
- | TRBJ1-2 | TRBV2 | - | TGTGCCAGCAGTGGATCGGGAAACTATGGCTACACCTTC | CASSGSGNYGYTF
TRBD1 | TRBJ2-2 | TRBV29-1 | - | TGCAGCGGGCGGACAGGGGGCACCGGGGAGCTGTTTTTT | CSGRTGGTGELFF
TRBD2 | TRBJ2-3 | TRBV5-6 | - | TGTGCCAGCAGCTTTTTGGGGGAGGGAGATACGCAGTATTTT | CASSFLGEGDTQYF
- | TRBJ1-1 | TRBV5-1 | - | TGCGCCAGCAGCCCGGGTCAGCCGGGGGCTGAAGCTTTCTTT | CASSPGQPGAEAFF
- | TRBJ2-2 | TRBV6-6 | - | TGTGCCAGCCGCCGCTCCGGGGGGAACACCGGGGAGCTGTTTTTT | CASRRSGGNTGELFF
TRBD1 | TRBJ2-7 | TRBV5-1 | - | TGCGCCAGCAGCTTGGAAGGGGGCGGAGAGCAGTACTTC | CASSLEGGGEQYF
- | TRBJ2-5 | TRBV10-3 | - | TGTGCCATCAGTGAGTCGTCGGGAATGGGAGAGACCCAGTACTTC | CAISESSGMGETQYF
- | TRBJ2-7 | TRBV5-1 | - | TGCGCCAGCAGCCCCCGGGACATCTACGAGCAGTACTTC | CASSPRDIYEQYF
TRBD1 | TRBJ2-5 | TRBV25-1 | - | TGTGCCAGCGCGACCGAGGGGGCCAGTGGGAGAGAGACCCAGTACTTC | CASATEGASGRETQYF
- | TRBJ1-1 | TRBV7-2 | - | TGTGCCAGCAGCCTCATGAAGACAGGGAACACTGAAGCTTTCTTT | CASSLMKTGNTEAFF
TRBD1 | TRBJ2-6 | TRBV5-4 | - | TGTGCCAGCAGCGACCCGGGACAGGGCGTACCTGGGGCCAACGTCCTGACTTTC | CASSDPGQGVPGANVLTF
TRBD2 | TRBJ2-3 | TRBV2 | - | TGTGCCAGCAGTAGCGGGGGGGCGCCAGATACGCAGTATTTT | CASSSGGAPDTQYF
- | TRBJ2-5 | TRBV21-1 | - | TGTGCCAGCAGCTTCCCAGGAAAAGAGACCCAGTACTTC | CASSFPGKETQYF
TRBD1 | TRBJ1-1 | TRBV7-8 | - | TGTGCCAGCAGCGGATCACAGGGGCTGAACACTGAAGCTTTCTTT | CASSGSQGLNTEAFF
TRBD2 | TRBJ2-7 | TRBV15 | - | TGTGCCACCAGCATCCCCCTAGCGGGAGTGAGTGAGCAGTACTTC | CATSIPLAGVSEQYF
TRBD1 | TRBJ1-2 | TRBV7-2 | once | TGTGCCAGCAGCTTGACAGGGGGCGCGGTCTATGGCTACACCTTC | CASSLTGGAVYGYTF
TRBD1 | TRBJ2-7 | TRBV6-1 | - | TGTGCCAGCAGAGCCGGGACAGCCTACGAGCAGTACTTC | CASRAGTAYEQYF
- | TRBJ2-1 | TRBV7-2 | - | TGTGCCAGCAGCTTAGCTAACAGAAGGTCGTTCTTC | CASSLANRRSFF
TRBD1 | TRBJ1-6 | TRBV30 | - | TGTGCCTGGAGTTTCGGGACAGTTAATTCACCCCTCCACTTT | CAWSFGTVNSPLHF
TRBD2 | TRBJ2-3 | TRBV13 | - | TGTGCCAGCAGCTTCGGGACTAGCGCAGATACGCAGTATTTT | CASSFGTSADTQYF
- | TRBJ2-3 | TRBV6-4 | - | TGTGCCAGCAGTGTGGAAGGGGGGGATAGCACAGATACGCAGTATTTT | CASSVEGGDSTDTQYF
- | TRBJ1-2 | TRBV3-2 | - | TGTGCCGGGAGGACTGGCTACACCTTC | CAGRTGYTF